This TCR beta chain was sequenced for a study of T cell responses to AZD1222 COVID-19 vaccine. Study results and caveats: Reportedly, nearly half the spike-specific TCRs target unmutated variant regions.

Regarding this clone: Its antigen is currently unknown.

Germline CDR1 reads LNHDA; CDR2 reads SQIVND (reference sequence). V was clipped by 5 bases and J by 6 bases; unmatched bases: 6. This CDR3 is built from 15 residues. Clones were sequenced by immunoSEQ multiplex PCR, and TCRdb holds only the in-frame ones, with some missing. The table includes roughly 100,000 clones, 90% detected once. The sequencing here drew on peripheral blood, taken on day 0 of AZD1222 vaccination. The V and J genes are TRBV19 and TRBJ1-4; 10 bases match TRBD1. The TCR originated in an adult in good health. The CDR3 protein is CASSSSTGGYEKLFF. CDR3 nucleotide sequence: TGTGCCAGTAGTTCATCGACAGGGGGCTATGAAAAACTGTTTTTT.